Listed below are T cell receptor beta chains from one sample, sequenced in a study of shared clonotypes between healthy human individuals. The table came from immunoSEQ multiplex PCR; TCRdb's copy has only in-frame clones and leaves some out. The sample shows approximately 2,000,000 clones, just under 95% of them seen only once. Sequenced input: naive CD4+ T cells from PBMCs. These TCRs come from a man between 18 and 35 years old in good health. Some clones in this sample may be carry-over from other donors' samples. CDR3s include the opening cysteine and the closing phenylalanine or tryptophan. A D gene is named only where the DNA matches it firmly. The listing skips clone size in some rows; elsewhere it reads once, few, many or a size class.

j_call | v_call | clone_size | d_call | cdr3_aa | cdr3_nt
TRBJ1-2 | TRBV5-1 | - | - | CASSLARGADGGYTF | TGCGCCAGCAGCTTGGCTAGGGGGGCGGATGGTGGCTACACCTTC
TRBJ2-5 | TRBV28 | - | TRBD2 | CASSLTSGQETQYF | TGTGCCAGCAGTTTGACTAGCGGGCAAGAGACCCAGTACTTC
TRBJ2-3 | TRBV5-4 | - | - | CASSSGTNPTDTQYF | TGTGCCAGCAGCTCAGGGACGAACCCTACAGATACGCAGTATTTT
TRBJ2-3 | TRBV27 | once | - | CAPGNYYTDTQYF | TGTGCCCCAGGGAACTACTACACAGATACGCAGTATTTT
TRBJ1-5 | TRBV23-1 | - | - | CASSQPKSEEPQHF | TGCGCCAGCAGTCAACCGAAATCTGAGGAGCCCCAGCATTTT
TRBJ2-3 | TRBV19 | - | - | CASSRGSPSTDTQYF | TGTGCCAGTAGTAGAGGGTCACCTAGCACAGATACGCAGTATTTT
TRBJ1-5 | TRBV28 | - | - | CASRKQGGSNQPQHF | TGTGCCAGCAGAAAACAGGGAGGCAGCAATCAGCCCCAGCATTTT
TRBJ2-7 | TRBV30 | - | - | CAWSKKEQYF | TGTGCCTGGAGTAAGAAGGAGCAGTACTTC
TRBJ2-3 | TRBV28 | - | TRBD2 | CASSSPGEASGHTDTQYF | TGTGCCAGCAGTTCCCCCGGGGAGGCTAGCGGACACACAGATACGCAGTATTTT
TRBJ2-7 | TRBV6-5 | - | - | CASKPSRAYEQYF | TGTGCCAGCAAACCGAGCCGGGCCTACGAGCAGTACTTC
TRBJ2-7 | TRBV4-1 | - | TRBD2 | CASSQDGLAVYEQYF | TGCGCCAGCAGCCAAGATGGCCTAGCGGTCTACGAGCAGTACTTC
TRBJ2-7 | TRBV6-5 | - | - | CASRPLGSGEQYF | TGTGCCAGCAGACCCCTCGGTTCGGGCGAGCAGTACTTC
TRBJ1-5 | TRBV18 | - | TRBD1 | CASSPPVGTGANQPQHF | TGTGCCAGCTCACCACCGGTTGGGACAGGGGCAAATCAGCCCCAGCATTTT
TRBJ2-2 | TRBV5-1 | once | TRBD2 | CASSWIAGANTGELFF | TGCGCCAGCAGCTGGATAGCGGGAGCGAACACCGGGGAGCTGTTTTTT
TRBJ1-5 | TRBV25-1 | - | - | CASSDGGGQPQHF | TGTGCCAGCAGTGACGGGGGTGGTCAGCCCCAGCATTTT
TRBJ1-1 | TRBV28 | - | - | CASSFLAGQNTEAFF | TGTGCCAGCAGTTTCCTCGCTGGGCAAAACACTGAAGCTTTCTTT
TRBJ1-2 | TRBV10-3 | - | - | CATYGQNRNGGYTF | TGTGCCACCTACGGACAGAACCGAAATGGTGGCTACACCTTC
TRBJ2-7 | TRBV6-5 | - | - | CASSYSEEGPYEQYF | TGTGCCAGCAGTTACTCGGAGGAAGGGCCCTACGAGCAGTACTTC
TRBJ1-2 | TRBV6-1 | - | TRBD1 | CASSVGQGYGYGYTF | TGTGCCAGCAGTGTAGGACAGGGGTATGGCTATGGCTACACCTTC
TRBJ2-6 | TRBV5-1 | - | - | CASSLTDRVGSSGANVLTF | TGCGCCAGCAGCTTAACTGACAGGGTCGGGAGCTCTGGGGCCAACGTCCTGACTTTC
TRBJ2-3 | TRBV9 | once | - | CASSVALGTQYF | TGTGCCAGCAGCGTAGCACTAGGGACGCAGTATTTT
TRBJ2-6 | TRBV6-5 | - | - | CASRTSSGANVLTF | TGTGCCAGCAGGACGTCCTCTGGGGCCAACGTCCTGACTTTC
TRBJ2-5 | TRBV2 | - | - | CASRSGSEQETQYF | TGTGCCAGCAGGTCCGGTAGCGAACAAGAGACCCAGTACTTC
TRBJ2-5 | TRBV28 | - | TRBD2 | CASSRTSGSSAQYF | TGTGCCAGCAGTCGGACTAGCGGGAGTTCGGCCCAGTACTTC
TRBJ2-3 | TRBV19 | once | TRBD1 | CASSSTGNTDTQYF | TGTGCCAGTAGCTCGACAGGGAATACAGATACGCAGTATTTT
TRBJ2-1 | TRBV6-5 | - | - | CASRQRSSYNEQFF | TGTGCCAGCAGACAGCGTAGCTCCTACAATGAGCAGTTCTTC
TRBJ1-2 | TRBV6-1 | - | - | CASSESGVGYTF | TGTGCCAGCAGTGAAAGCGGGGTTGGCTACACCTTC
TRBJ2-1 | TRBV28 | - | TRBD2 | CASSNKLAGAGGEQFF | TGTGCCAGCAGCAACAAACTAGCGGGGGCCGGGGGTGAGCAGTTCTTC
TRBJ2-2 | TRBV6-6 | - | - | CASSHGRGTGELFF | TGTGCCAGCAGCCACGGCAGGGGTACCGGGGAGCTGTTTTTT
TRBJ2-7 | TRBV5-6 | - | TRBD1 | CASSTKGAVGSYEQYF | TGTGCCAGCAGCACGAAGGGGGCGGTGGGGTCCTACGAGCAGTACTTC
TRBJ2-1 | TRBV7-8 | - | TRBD2 | CASSLFGASGSPPGEQFF | TGTGCCAGCAGCTTGTTCGGGGCTAGCGGGAGTCCCCCGGGTGAGCAGTTCTTC
TRBJ2-5 | TRBV5-1 | - | - | CASSHGMETQYF | TGCGCCAGCAGCCACGGCATGGAGACCCAGTACTTC
TRBJ2-1 | TRBV4-2 | - | - | CASSQATSGNEQFF | TGTGCCAGCAGCCAAGCCACCAGCGGCAATGAGCAGTTCTTC
TRBJ2-1 | TRBV4-1 | - | - | CASSQGARDNEQFF | TGCGCCAGCAGCCAAGGGGCCCGGGACAATGAGCAGTTCTTC
TRBJ1-1 | TRBV20-1 | - | TRBD1 | CSARQGVGFF | TGCAGTGCGAGACAGGGGGTAGGTTTCTTT